Following are 22 T cell receptor beta chains from one sample sequenced in a study of neurological immune-mediated disorders. TCRdb ran MiXCR on the 5' RACE reads and lists one entry per CDR3 protein. The data contain about 40,000 distinct CDR3 sequences, 2% to 3% of them singletons. Sequencing was done on a sample of PBMCs. These receptor sequences come from a man aged 50 or older with multiple sclerosis.

This clonotype was seen ten or more times. The rearrangement uses TRBV5-5 and TRBJ1-1; D unclear. V gave up 9 bases and J gave up 1 base, with 13 bases separating them. The CDR3 is 13 residues long. Germline CDR1 SGHKS, CDR2 YYEKEE (reference sequence). CDR3 coding DNA: TGTGCCACCCGATCTTGGGGGAACACTGAAGCTTTCTTT. Encoded protein: CATRSWGNTEAFF.

There are many counts of this clonotype. This chain connects TRBV2 to TRBJ2-7, with 9 bases that match TRBD1. Trimming took 5 bases from V and 6 from J; bases not matched to a gene: 5. The CDR3 has 13 residues. Germline values: CDR1 SNHLY, CDR2 FYNNEI. For the CDR3, the DNA is TGTGCCAGCAGTCGGGACAGGGCCTCCGAGCAGTACTTC. This sequence encodes CASSRDRASEQYF.

This clonotype was detected ten times or more. The chain couples TRBV4-1 to TRBJ2-7, with D unresolved. Germline CDR1 MGHRA, CDR2 YSYEKL. V shed 0 bases and J shed 6 bases, with 9 bases lying between them. The CDR3 contains 13 residues. The CDR3 nucleotides read TGCGCCAGCAGCCAAGAATTATCTTTCGAGCAGTACTTC. It codes for CASSQELSFEQYF.

The V and J genes are TRBV12-3 or TRBV12-4 and TRBJ2-3; no clear D gene. V gave up 6 bases and J gave up 2 bases, with 12 bases separating them. The CDR3 has 14 amino acids. CDR3 sequence reads: CASSPDFYTDTQYF. As DNA, the CDR3 is TGTGCCAGCAGCCCCGACTTTTACACAGATACGCAGTATTTT.

This clonotype was counted ten times or more. The chain joins TRBV5-1 to TRBJ2-2, with 8 positions matching TRBD2. The CDR3 is 16 amino acids. V lost 0 bases and J lost 5; bases outside the gene matches: 6. From germline, CDR1 is SGHRS and CDR2 YFSETQ. The CDR3, as DNA: TGCGCCAGCAGCTTGGATGTCGGCGGGGGGACCGGGGAGCTGTTTTTT. Its translation: CASSLDVGGGTGELFF.

In its sample, this clonotype was seen a few times. Since a much larger clone is just one base distant, this may be a read error. This chain joins TRBV7-2 and TRBJ2-5; 7 bases fit TRBD2. This CDR3 spans 16 amino acids. In germline, CDR1 is SGHTA, CDR2 FQGNSA. The CDR3 loop is CASSLVGGGPQETRYF. CDR3 bases: TGTGCCAGCAGCTTAGTGGGCGGGGGACCTCAAGAGACCCGGTACTTC.

This clonotype occurred many times. The CDR3 nucleotides are TGCGCCAGCAGGGTAGCAGAGGGCTATGGCTACACCTTC. This translates into CASRVAEGYGYTF. This chain links TRBV5-1 with TRBJ1-2, with no clear D. Germline V gene data show CDR1 as SGHRS and CDR2 as YFSETQ. This CDR3 region has 13 residues. V was cut by 5 bases and J by 4 bases, with 12 bases left in between.

This clonotype was found many times. A junction end diverges from the germline sequence, so it may reflect a read error. For the CDR3, the DNA is TGTGCCTCCGCCCCCGGCAATCAGCCCCAGAATTTT. It yields the protein CASAPGNQPQNF. The genes are TRBV10-3 and TRBJ1-5; no definite D call. The CDR3 contains 12 residues. In germline, CDR1 is ENHRY, CDR2 SYGVKD.

The table lists this clonotype with many counts. This chain joins TRBV9 and TRBJ1-4; tentative D call: TRBD1 (5 bases). V was trimmed by 1 base and J by 5 bases, leaving 12 bases between them. Germline CDR1 reads SGDLS; CDR2 reads YYNGEE. This CDR3 comprises 15 residues. The CDR3 reads CASSVRVGVNEKLFF. The CDR3, as DNA: TGTGCCAGCAGCGTACGCGTAGGGGTAAATGAAAAACTGTTTTTT.

A remark on this clonotype: The CDR3 end shows no conserved phenylalanine or tryptophan, and so a read error is likely. The V and J genes are TRBV12-3 or TRBV12-4 and TRBJ1-2, with a weak D call TRBD1 (5 bases). The CDR3 is 13 amino acids. With 9 bases removed from V and 1 base from J, the gap between germline ends came to 12 bases. The CDR3 protein is CASRSQGNYGYTN. The CDR3 DNA reads as TGTGCCAGTCGGTCCCAGGGTAACTATGGCTACACCAAC.

This clonotype has at least ten counts. The J gene is TRBJ1-3, the V gene TRBV20-1, with D hard to call. Germline-derived CDR1 and CDR2 are DFQATT and SNEGSKA (reference sequence). The V end was cut by 1 base, the J end by 3 bases, with 7 bases between. The CDR3 loop spans 13 amino acids. DNA for the CDR3: TGCAGTGCTAGAGTTGGCGGTGGAAACACCATATATTTT. Translated, it gives CSARVGGGNTIYF.

The table lists this clonotype with many counts. This chain connects TRBV7-2 to TRBJ2-7; D remains unclear. The CDR3 sequence is 14 residues long. Per the germline V gene, CDR1 is SGHTA and CDR2 is FQGNSA. V lost 3 bases, J lost 2 bases, and 11 bases lay in between. In DNA, the CDR3 is TGTGCCAGCAGCTTTGGGTTAGGAGCCTACGAGCAGTACTTC. Amino acid sequence: CASSFGLGAYEQYF.

This clonotype has ten or more counts. This chain uses TRBV20-1 with TRBJ1-3; D call uncertain. V lost 4 bases to trimming and J lost 3 bases, with 13 bases between them. Germline V lookup: CDR1 DFQATT, CDR2 SNEGSKA (reference sequence). The CDR3 has 14 amino acids. The CDR3 bases are TGCAGTGCTAACACCCGTGGTCGTGGAAACACCATATATTTT. It encodes CSANTRGRGNTIYF.

This clonotype showed up many times. This chain joins TRBV7-2 and TRBJ2-7; maybe TRBD2 (6 bases). The V end was cut by 5 bases, the J end by 1 base, with 15 bases between. Germline-derived CDR1 and CDR2 are SGHTA and FQGNSA. The CDR3 extends over 15 amino acids. CDR3 coding DNA: TGTGCCAGCAGCCCGGGGAGGCAGGCTTCCTACGAGCAGTACTTC. Protein: CASSPGRQASYEQYF.

In this sample, this clonotype turned up many times. The chain has TRBV6-6 and TRBJ1-2; TRBD1 matches 9 bases. Germline V gives CDR1 MNHNY, CDR2 SVGAGI (reference sequence). V was clipped by 2 bases and J by 3 bases; unmatched bases: 4. The CDR3 is 15 amino acids. In DNA form, the CDR3 reads TGTGCCAGCAGTTACCCGGGGGACAGGGACTATGGCTACACCTTC. This gives the protein CASSYPGDRDYGYTF.

This clonotype came up many times. The rearrangement uses TRBV11-2 and TRBJ2-1, with 15 bases aligning to TRBD2. V trimming: 6 bases; J trimming: 6 bases; junction bases outside the gene matches: 9. CDR1 SGHAT and CDR2 FQNNGV come from the germline V gene. CDR3 length equals 17 residues. The CDR3: CASRGLAGGRLLNEQFF. The DNA of the CDR3 is TGTGCCAGCAGGGGACTAGCGGGGGGCCGCCTTCTCAATGAGCAGTTCTTC.

This clonotype was seen at least ten times. The V call is TRBV12-3 or TRBV12-4, the J call TRBJ2-3, with D unresolved. V was pared by 7 bases and J by 1 base, with 3 bases between. CDR3 length: 11 amino acids. DNA of the CDR3: TGTGCCAGCACGGGCACAGATACGCAGTATTTT. Its protein is CASTGTDTQYF.

The table lists this clonotype with a few counts. One base away lies a much larger clone, so this may be a sequencing read error. This chain uses TRBV29-1 with TRBJ2-3; possibly TRBD1 or TRBD2 for D (5 bases each). Germline CDR1 is SQVTM and CDR2 is ANQGSEA. V shed 3 bases and J shed 3 bases, with 13 bases lying between them. There are 14 residues in the CDR3. The CDR3: CSVDLGTTTDTQYF. CDR3 sequence (DNA): TGCAGCGTTGATTTGGGGACGACAACAGATACGCAGTATTTT.

This clonotype was observed many times. The chain combines TRBV2 with TRBJ1-5, with D possibly matching TRBD1 (5 bases). Per germline, CDR1 SNHLY and CDR2 FYNNEI. V shed 6 bases and J shed 7 bases, with 16 bases lying between them. CDR3 length: 14 amino acids. CDR3 coding DNA: TGTGCCAGCAGCCCCTGGGGGGGATTCCAGCCCCAGCATTTT. Residues: CASSPWGGFQPQHF.

Many counts were recorded for this clonotype. J is TRBJ2-1 and V is TRBV20-1, with 12 bases aligning to TRBD2. The V gene's germline CDR1 is DFQATT and CDR2 SNEGSKA (reference sequence). The CDR3 is 14 amino acids. V trimming: 1 base; J trimming: 7 bases; junction bases outside the gene matches: 2. CDR3 loop: CSARGLAGVNEQFF. In nucleotides, the CDR3 is TGCAGTGCTAGAGGACTAGCGGGGGTGAATGAGCAGTTCTTC.

This clonotype was found many times. The rearrangement joins TRBV29-1 to TRBJ1-2; weak D call: TRBD1 (5 bases). The CDR3 consists of 14 residues. Germline V gene sequence: CDR1 SQVTM, CDR2 ANQGSEA. V lost 0 bases and J 5 bases, leaving 13 bases between the germline ends. The CDR3: CSVEDKGRRYGYTF. As DNA, the CDR3 is TGCAGCGTTGAAGATAAGGGACGGAGATATGGCTACACCTTC. Full variable domain (missing parts from reference TRBV29-1 and TRBJ1-2): SAVISQKPSRDICQRGTSLTIQCQVDSQVTMMFWYRQQPGQSLTLIATANQGSEATYESGFVIDKFPISRPNLTFSTLTVSNMSPEDSSIYLCSVEDKGRRYGYTFGSGTRLTVV.

This clonotype was counted only a few times. A junction end diverges from the germline sequence, so it may reflect a read error. This rearrangement joins TRBV7-7 to TRBJ2-3, with 14 bases lining up with TRBD2. CDR1 SSHAT and CDR2 FNYEAQ come from the germline V gene (reference sequence). The CDR3 loop spans 15 amino acids. CDR3 in amino acids: CASSVGLAGGDTQYF. DNA for the CDR3: TGTGCTAGCAGCGTCGGACTAGCGGGGGGTGATACGCAGTATTTT. The full variable domain, rest sourced from reference TRBV7-7 and TRBJ2-3, is GAGVSQSPRYKVTKRGQDVTLRCDPISSHATLYWYQQALGQGPEFLTYFNYEAQPDKSGLPSDRFSAERPEGSISTLTIQRTEQRDSAMYRCASSVGLAGGDTQYFGPGTRLTVL.